Sequencing of this TCR delta chain was carried out in a study of γδ T cells in repeated Plasmodium falciparum infection. The wider study: Four controlled malaria infections with P. falciparum NF54 spanned less than 850 days.

TCRdb applied CATT to the multiplex PCR reads for clone calling. The sample consists of roughly 93,000 delta-chain clones, less than 1% of them appearing once. This clone was observed a few times. A far larger clone is off by one base, so a read error is likely. The sample contains more than one DNA sequence encoding this CDR3. The TCR comes from a pool of human donors (malaria-infected and uninfected, not separated). The source material was gamma-delta T cells from blood.

The CDR3 DNA reads as TGTGCTCTTGGGGGCCCTGGGAGTGTGACGACCGGGGCACTGGGGGAGAGTCGGTTTGGTAAACTCATCTTT. As protein: CALGGPGSVTTGALGESRFGKLIF. The chain couples TRDV1 to TRDJ1; 9 bases line up with TRDD3. The J gene, not given by TCRdb, was assigned here from a germline match of the nucleotide sequence. This CDR3 is built from 24 residues. The germline CDR1 and CDR2 sequences are TSWWSYY and QGS. Germline trimming cut 4 bases from V and 7 bases from J; bases unmatched to any gene: 37.